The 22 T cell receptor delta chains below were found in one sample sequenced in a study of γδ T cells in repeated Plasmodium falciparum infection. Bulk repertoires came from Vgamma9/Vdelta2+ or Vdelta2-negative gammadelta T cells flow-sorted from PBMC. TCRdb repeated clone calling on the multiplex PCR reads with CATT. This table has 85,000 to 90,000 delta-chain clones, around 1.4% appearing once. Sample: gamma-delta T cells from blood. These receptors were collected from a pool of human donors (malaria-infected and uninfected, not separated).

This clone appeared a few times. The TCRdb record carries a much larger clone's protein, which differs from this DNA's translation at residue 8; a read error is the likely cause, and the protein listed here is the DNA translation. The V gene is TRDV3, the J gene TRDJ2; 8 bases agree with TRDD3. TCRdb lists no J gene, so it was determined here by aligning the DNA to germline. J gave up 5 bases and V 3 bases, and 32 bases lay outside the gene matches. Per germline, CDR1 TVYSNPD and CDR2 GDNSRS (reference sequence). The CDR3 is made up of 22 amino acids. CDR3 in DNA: TGTGCCTTAGGCCCAGCCTTCCCTCTTTCTCTAGGTGGGGGATGCTCTACAGCACAACTCTTCTTT. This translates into CALGPAFPLSLGGGCSTAQLFF.

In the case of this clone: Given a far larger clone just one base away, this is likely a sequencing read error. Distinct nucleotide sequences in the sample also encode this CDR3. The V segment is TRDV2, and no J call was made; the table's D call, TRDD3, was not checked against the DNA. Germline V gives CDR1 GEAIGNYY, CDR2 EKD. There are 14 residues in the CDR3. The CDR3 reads CACDRGGSTDKLIF. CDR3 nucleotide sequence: TGTGCCTGTGACAGAGGGGGATCCACCGATAAGCTCATCTTT.

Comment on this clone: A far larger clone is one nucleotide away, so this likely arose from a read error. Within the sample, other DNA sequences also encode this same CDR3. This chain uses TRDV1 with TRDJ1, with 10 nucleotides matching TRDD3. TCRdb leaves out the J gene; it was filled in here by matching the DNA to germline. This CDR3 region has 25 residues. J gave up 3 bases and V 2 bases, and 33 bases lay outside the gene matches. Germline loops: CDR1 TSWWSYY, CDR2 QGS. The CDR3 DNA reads TGTGCTCTTGGGGAAATGAAGGGCGTCCTACGTTTCGACTGGGGGATTCGAGGGGACGCCGATAAACTCATCTTT. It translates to CALGEMKGVLRFDWGIRGDADKLIF.

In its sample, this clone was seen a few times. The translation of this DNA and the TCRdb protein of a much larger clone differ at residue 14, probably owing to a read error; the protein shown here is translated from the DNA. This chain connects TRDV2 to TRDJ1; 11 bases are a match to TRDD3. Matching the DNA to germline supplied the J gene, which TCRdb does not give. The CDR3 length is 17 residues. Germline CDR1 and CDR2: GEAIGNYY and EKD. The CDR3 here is CACDTGIGGYATDELIF. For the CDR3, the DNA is TGTGCCTGTGACACCGGAATTGGGGGATACGCGACCGATGAACTCATCTTT.

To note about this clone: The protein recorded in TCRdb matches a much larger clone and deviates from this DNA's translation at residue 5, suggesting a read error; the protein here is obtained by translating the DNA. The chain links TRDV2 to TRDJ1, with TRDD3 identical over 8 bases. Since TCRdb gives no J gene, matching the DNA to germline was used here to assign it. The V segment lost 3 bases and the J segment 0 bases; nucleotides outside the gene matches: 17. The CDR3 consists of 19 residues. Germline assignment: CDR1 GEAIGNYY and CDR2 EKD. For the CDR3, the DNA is TGTGCCTGTGACGCCGTTGGCTGGGGGAAAAGAAGCGACACCGATAAACTCATCTTT. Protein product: CACDAVGWGKRSDTDKLIF.

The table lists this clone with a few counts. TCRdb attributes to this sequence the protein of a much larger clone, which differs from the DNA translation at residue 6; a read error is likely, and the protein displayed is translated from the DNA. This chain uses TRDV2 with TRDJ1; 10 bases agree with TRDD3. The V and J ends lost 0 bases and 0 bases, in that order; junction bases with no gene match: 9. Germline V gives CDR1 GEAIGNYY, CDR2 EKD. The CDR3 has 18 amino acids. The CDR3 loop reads CACDTFTGGSLYTDKLIF. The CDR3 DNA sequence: TGTGCCTGTGACACCTTCACTGGGGGATCACTGTACACCGATAAACTCATCTTT.

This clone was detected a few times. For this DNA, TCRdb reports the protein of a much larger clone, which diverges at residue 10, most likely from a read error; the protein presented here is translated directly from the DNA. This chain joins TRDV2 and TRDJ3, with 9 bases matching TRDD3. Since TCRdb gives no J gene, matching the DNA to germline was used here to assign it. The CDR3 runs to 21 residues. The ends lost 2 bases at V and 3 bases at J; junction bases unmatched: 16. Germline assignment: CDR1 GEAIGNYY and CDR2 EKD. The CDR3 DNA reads TGTGCCTGTGACAAGTTGATGGGGGATAACAAAACGAACTGGGACACCCGACAGATGTTTTTC. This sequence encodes CACDKLMGDNKTNWDTRQMFF.

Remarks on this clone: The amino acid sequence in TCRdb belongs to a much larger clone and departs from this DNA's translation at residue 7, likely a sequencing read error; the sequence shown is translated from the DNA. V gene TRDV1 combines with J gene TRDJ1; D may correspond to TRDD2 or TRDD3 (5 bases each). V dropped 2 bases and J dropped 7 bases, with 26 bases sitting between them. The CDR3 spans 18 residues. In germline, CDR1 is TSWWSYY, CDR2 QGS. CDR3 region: CALGEVSLRPGGLLKLIF. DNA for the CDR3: TGTGCTCTTGGGGAAGTCTCCCTACGTCCGGGGGGGCTTCTTAAACTCATCTTT.

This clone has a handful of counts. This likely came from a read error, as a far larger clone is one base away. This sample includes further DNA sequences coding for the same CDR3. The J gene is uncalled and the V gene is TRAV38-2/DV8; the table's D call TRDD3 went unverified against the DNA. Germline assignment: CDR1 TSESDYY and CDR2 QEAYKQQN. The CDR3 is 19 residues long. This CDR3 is CAYRSGDETGSYVGKGLIF. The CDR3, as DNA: TGTGCTTATAGGAGTGGCGATGAAACAGGTTCCTACGTGGGAAAGGGGCTCATCTTT.

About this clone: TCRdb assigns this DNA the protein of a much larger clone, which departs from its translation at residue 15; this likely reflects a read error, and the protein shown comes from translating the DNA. CDR3 sequence: CALGELFLRGDIPTPFTDKLIF. DNA of the CDR3: TGTGCTCTTGGGGAACTGTTCCTCCGGGGGGATATTCCGACCCCCTTCACCGATAAACTCATCTTT. The chain joins TRDV1 to TRDJ1; 8 bases map to TRDD3. TCRdb leaves out the J gene; it was filled in here by matching the DNA to germline. The CDR3 covers 22 residues. Germline CDR1 and CDR2: TSWWSYY and QGS. After removal of 0 bases from V and 1 base from J, the junction contained 22 bases not matched to a gene.

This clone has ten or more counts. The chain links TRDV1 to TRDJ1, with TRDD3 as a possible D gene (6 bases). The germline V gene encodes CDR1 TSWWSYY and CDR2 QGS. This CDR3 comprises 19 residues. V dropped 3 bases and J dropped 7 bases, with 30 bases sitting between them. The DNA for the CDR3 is TGTGCTCTTGGGGATCTCGTTCCAGAAAGGGCTGGGGATGCCTTTAAACTCATCTTT. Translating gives CALGDLVPERAGDAFKLIF.

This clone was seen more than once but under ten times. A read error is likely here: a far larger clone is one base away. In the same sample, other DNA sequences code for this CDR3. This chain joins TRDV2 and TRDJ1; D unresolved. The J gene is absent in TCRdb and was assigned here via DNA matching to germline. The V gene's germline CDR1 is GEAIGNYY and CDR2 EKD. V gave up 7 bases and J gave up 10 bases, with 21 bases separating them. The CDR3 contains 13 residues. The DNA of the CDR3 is TGTGCCTGCGACGAGGAGGCACAATTAGGACTCATCTTT. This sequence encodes CACDEEAQLGLIF.

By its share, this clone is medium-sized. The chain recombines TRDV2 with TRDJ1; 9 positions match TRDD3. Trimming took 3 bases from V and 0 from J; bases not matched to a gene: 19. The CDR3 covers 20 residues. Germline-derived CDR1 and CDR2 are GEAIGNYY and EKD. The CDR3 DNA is TGTGCCTGTGACCAATTATCTGGGGGATCAACCCGGGGGTACACCGATAAACTCATCTTT. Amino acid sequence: CACDQLSGGSTRGYTDKLIF.

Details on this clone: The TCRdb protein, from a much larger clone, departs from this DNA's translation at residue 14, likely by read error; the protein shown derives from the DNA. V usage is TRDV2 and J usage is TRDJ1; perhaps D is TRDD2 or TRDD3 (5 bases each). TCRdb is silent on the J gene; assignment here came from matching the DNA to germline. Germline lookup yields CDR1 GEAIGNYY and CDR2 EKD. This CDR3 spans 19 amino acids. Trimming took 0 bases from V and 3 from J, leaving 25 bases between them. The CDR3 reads CACDTLKVGLRPYADKLIF. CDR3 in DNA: TGTGCCTGTGACACCCTAAAAGTGGGATTGCGACCCTACGCCGATAAACTCATCTTT.

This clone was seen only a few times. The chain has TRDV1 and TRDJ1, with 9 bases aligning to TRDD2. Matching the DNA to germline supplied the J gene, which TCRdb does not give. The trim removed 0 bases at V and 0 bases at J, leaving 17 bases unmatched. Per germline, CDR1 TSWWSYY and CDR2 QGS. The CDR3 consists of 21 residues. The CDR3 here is CALGELGLPTRGALYTDKLIF. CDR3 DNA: TGTGCTCTTGGGGAACTTGGCCTTCCTACGAGGGGGGCACTGTACACCGATAAACTCATCTTT.

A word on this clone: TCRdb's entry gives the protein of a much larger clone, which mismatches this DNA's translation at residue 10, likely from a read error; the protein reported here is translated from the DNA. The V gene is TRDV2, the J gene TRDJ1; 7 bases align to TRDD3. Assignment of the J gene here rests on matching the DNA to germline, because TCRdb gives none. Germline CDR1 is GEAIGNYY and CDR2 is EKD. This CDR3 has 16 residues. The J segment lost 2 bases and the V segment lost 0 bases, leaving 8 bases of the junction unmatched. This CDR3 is CACDTVGGRGTDKLIF. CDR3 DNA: TGTGCCTGTGACACCGTTGGGGGACGGGGGACCGATAAACTCATCTTT.

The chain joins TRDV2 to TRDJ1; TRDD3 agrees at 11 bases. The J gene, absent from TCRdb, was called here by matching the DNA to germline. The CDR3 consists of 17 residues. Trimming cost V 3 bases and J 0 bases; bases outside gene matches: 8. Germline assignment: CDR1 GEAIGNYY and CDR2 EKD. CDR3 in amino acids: CACDQLGDKVNTDKLIF. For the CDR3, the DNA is TGTGCCTGTGACCAACTGGGGGATAAAGTCAACACCGATAAACTCATCTTT.

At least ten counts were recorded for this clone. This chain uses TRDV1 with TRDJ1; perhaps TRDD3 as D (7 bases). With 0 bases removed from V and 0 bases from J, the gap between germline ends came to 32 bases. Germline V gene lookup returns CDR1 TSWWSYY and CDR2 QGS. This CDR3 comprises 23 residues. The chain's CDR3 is CALGELGPSHVLGIPINTDKLIF. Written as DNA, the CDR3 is TGTGCTCTTGGGGAACTTGGGCCTTCCCACGTACTGGGGATCCCAATAAACACCGATAAACTCATCTTT.

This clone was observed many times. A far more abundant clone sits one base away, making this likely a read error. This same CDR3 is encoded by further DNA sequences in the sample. CDR3 sequence: CACDTVGDRADKLIF. As DNA, the CDR3 is TGTGCCTGTGACACCGTGGGGGACAGGGCCGATAAACTCATCTTT. This sequence joins TRDV2 and TRDJ1; 7 bases align to TRDD3. Germline-derived CDR1 and CDR2 are GEAIGNYY and EKD. The CDR3 is 15 amino acids. Losses at the gene ends were 0 bases for V and 3 bases for J; bases not matched to a gene: 6.

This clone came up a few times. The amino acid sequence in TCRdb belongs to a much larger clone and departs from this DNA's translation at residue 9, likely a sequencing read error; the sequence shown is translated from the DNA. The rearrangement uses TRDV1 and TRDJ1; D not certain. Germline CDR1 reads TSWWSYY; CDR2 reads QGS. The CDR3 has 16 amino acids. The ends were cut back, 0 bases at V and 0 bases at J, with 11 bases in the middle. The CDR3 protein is CALGELLPRYTDKLIF. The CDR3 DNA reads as TGTGCTCTTGGGGAACTACTCCCCCGTTACACCGATAAACTCATCTTT.

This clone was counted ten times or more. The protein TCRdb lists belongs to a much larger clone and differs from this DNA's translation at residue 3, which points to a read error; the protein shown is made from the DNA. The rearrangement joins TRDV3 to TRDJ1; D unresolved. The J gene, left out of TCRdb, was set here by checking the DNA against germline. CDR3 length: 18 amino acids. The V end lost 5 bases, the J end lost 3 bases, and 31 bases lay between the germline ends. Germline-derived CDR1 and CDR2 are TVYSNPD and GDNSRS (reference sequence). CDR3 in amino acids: CALMDSRSAERRADKLIF. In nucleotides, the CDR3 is TGTGCCCTTATGGATTCGAGGAGCGCCGAGCGCAGGGCCGATAAACTCATCTTT.

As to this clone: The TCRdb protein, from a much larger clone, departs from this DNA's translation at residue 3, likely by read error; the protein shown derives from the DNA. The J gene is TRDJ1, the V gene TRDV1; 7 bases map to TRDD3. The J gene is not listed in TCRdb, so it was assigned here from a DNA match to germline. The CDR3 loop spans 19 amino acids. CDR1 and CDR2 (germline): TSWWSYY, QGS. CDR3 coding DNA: TGTGCTCCTGGGGAAGGGAAGGCTGGGGGCCCCGGAGCCACCGATAAACTCATCTTT. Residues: CAPGEGKAGGPGATDKLIF.